Listed here are 9 T cell receptor beta chains from one sample, sequenced in a study of blood T cell repertoires in COVID-19. Clones were read by immunoSEQ multiplex PCR, and TCRdb kept only the in-frame ones, dropping some. The sample records about 240,000 clones, 86% being singletons. Sequences were obtained from PBMCs or T cells enriched from blood (not recorded which). These receptors were collected from a woman aged 40 to 50 with acute COVID-19.

This clone has a single count. This chain uses TRBV24-1 with TRBJ1-3; 7 nucleotides line up with TRBD1. Germline CDR1 KGHDR, CDR2 SFDVKD. CDR3 size: 17 residues. V lost 3 bases to trimming and J lost 0 bases; unmatched junction nucleotides: 7. The CDR3 loop reads CATSDGTQGDSGNTIYF. CDR3 coding DNA: TGTGCCACCAGTGATGGGACCCAGGGGGACTCTGGAAACACCATATATTTT.

On this clone itself: Other DNA variants within this sample encode the same CDR3. The chain has TRBV6-5 and TRBJ1-6; D not certain. Germline V gene data show CDR1 as MNHEY and CDR2 as SVGAGI. Trimming removed 6 bases at V and 4 bases at J, with 7 bases between. This CDR3 is 13 amino acids long. The CDR3 reads CASSPVYNSPLHF. The DNA of the CDR3 is TGTGCCAGCAGCCCCGTTTATAATTCACCCCTCCACTTT.

The chain carries TRBV18 and TRBJ1-1, with 11 bases fitting TRBD1. Losses at the gene ends were 3 bases for V and 5 bases for J; bases not matched to a gene: 8. Germline CDR1 KGHSH, CDR2 LQKENI. The CDR3 runs to 16 residues. CDR3 DNA: TGTGCCAGCTCACCCCAGGGGACAGGGGGATGGACTGAAGCTTTCTTT. It codes for CASSPQGTGGWTEAFF. Full variable domain (outside the CDR3, taken from reference TRBV18 and TRBJ1-1): NAGVMQNPRHLVRRRGQEARLRCSPMKGHSHVYWYRQLPEEGLKFMVYLQKENIIDESGMPKERFSAEFPKEGPSILRIQQVVRGDSAAYFCASSPQGTGGWTEAFFGQGTRLTVV.

This chain uses TRBV7-6 with TRBJ1-6, with D possibly TRBD1 on 6 matching bases. The CDR3 runs 15 residues. The germline CDR1 and CDR2 sequences are SGHVS and FNYEAQ. Trimming took off 1 base at V and 10 bases at J, with 14 bases between the two ends. The CDR3 bases are TGTGCCAGCAGCTTAGGAGACAGGCAGGGATCACCCCTCCACTTT. It is translated as CASSLGDRQGSPLHF.

The chain carries TRBV19 and TRBJ2-3; tentatively, D is TRBD1 (5 bases). This CDR3 contains 16 residues. V lost 3 bases, J lost 4 bases, and 17 bases lay in between. Germline V gives CDR1 LNHDA, CDR2 SQIVND (reference sequence). The CDR3 DNA reads as TGTGCCAGTAGTATGTCCAGGGTTTTGGGCGCAGATACGCAGTATTTT. Residues: CASSMSRVLGADTQYF.

The V and J genes are TRBV7-9 and TRBJ2-1, with a weak D call TRBD2 (5 bases). This CDR3 is built from 13 residues. The V and J ends lost 10 bases and 3 bases respectively, with 13 bases between them. The germline V gene encodes CDR1 SEHNR and CDR2 FQNEAQ (reference sequence). The CDR3, as DNA: TGTGCCAATGAGACTACCCTCTACAATGAGCAGTTCTTC. Its translation is CANETTLYNEQFF.

CDR3 protein: CASSQGGLAKVYEQYF. The CDR3 DNA is TGCGCCAGCAGCCAAGGGGGACTAGCGAAAGTTTACGAGCAGTACTTC. This rearrangement joins TRBV4-1 to TRBJ2-7, with TRBD2 identical over 10 bases. J was trimmed by 4 bases and V by 1 base; bases with no gene match: 7. Germline-derived CDR1 and CDR2 are MGHRA and YSYEKL. The CDR3 is made up of 16 amino acids.

V gene TRBV7-9 combines with J gene TRBJ2-2; 9 bases match TRBD2. The CDR3 runs to 14 residues. Trimming took 4 bases from V and 6 from J; bases not matched to a gene: 3. The germline V gene encodes CDR1 SEHNR and CDR2 FQNEAQ (reference sequence). The CDR3 here is CASSYGLAPGELFF. As DNA, the CDR3 is TGTGCCAGCAGCTACGGACTAGCGCCCGGGGAGCTGTTTTTT.

The chain employs TRBV3-1 (or the pseudogene TRBV3-2) and TRBJ1-2; D remains ambiguous. The CDR3 totals 14 residues. Trimming cost V 0 bases and J 6 bases, with 11 bases left between them. Germline CDR1 is LGHDT and CDR2 is YNNKEL (reference sequence). The chain's CDR3 is CASSQDWSANGYTF. As DNA, the CDR3 is TGTGCCAGCAGCCAAGATTGGAGTGCTAATGGCTACACCTTC.